These 5 T cell receptor beta chains were sequenced from one sample in a study of blood T cell repertoires in COVID-19. Sequencing was performed with immunoSEQ multiplex PCR; in TCRdb, only in-frame clones are kept and a portion is missing. The sample has just under 350,000 clones; around 83% are singletons. Specimen: peripheral blood. These receptors all stem from a man aged 25 to 45 with active or convalescent COVID-19.

The chain carries TRBV7-8 and TRBJ1-1; 7 bases line up with TRBD1. The germline V gene has CDR1 SGHVS and CDR2 FQNEAQ. CDR3 length equals 17 residues. Trimming at V came to 1 base and at J to 2 bases, leaving 10 bases not matched to a gene. The CDR3 nucleotides are TGTGCCAGCAGCTTAGGGCGGGCGGACAGGATCAACACTGAAGCTTTCTTT. Protein: CASSLGRADRINTEAFF.

This clone was recorded once. The chain has TRBV1 and TRBJ1-2. TRBV1 is deemed a pseudogene. This CDR3 contains 14 residues. The CDR3, as DNA: TGCACCAGCAGCCCCACCTCAGCGATCTATGGCTACACCTTC. Translated: CTSSPTSAIYGYTF.

The chain combines TRBV19 with TRBJ1-5, with TRBD1 identical over 9 bases. The CDR3 length is 14 residues. Germline V gives CDR1 LNHDA, CDR2 SQIVND (reference sequence). V was clipped by 5 bases and J by 4 bases; unmatched bases: 3. The CDR3 DNA follows: TGTGCCAGTAGTGGACAGGGGCCTAATCAGCCCCAGCATTTT. It encodes CASSGQGPNQPQHF.

The chain couples TRBV28 to TRBJ2-7, with TRBD1 identical over 9 bases. CDR3 size: 14 residues. Germline CDR1 reads MDHEN; CDR2 reads SYDVKM. The V gene end was trimmed by 6 bases and the J gene end by 2 bases; junction bases not matched to a gene: 5. CDR3: CASRRTGAPYEQYF. CDR3 in DNA: TGTGCCAGCAGAAGGACAGGGGCTCCCTACGAGCAGTACTTC.

The chain carries TRBV6-5 and TRBJ1-2; a weak D match, TRBD1 (6 bases). In germline, CDR1 is MNHEY, CDR2 SVGAGI. The V end was cut by 4 bases, the J end by 10 bases, with 16 bases between. This CDR3 has 13 amino acids. CDR3 nucleotide sequence: TGTGCCAGCAGTTTACCGGGACAAGGAGACTACACCTTC. It is translated as CASSLPGQGDYTF.